These 26 T cell receptor beta chains originate from one sample sequenced in a study of molecular identifiers for immune sequencing clone quantification. Via MiXCR, TCRdb re-called the PCR reads, giving one row per CDR3 protein. This table has more than 300,000 distinct CDR3 sequences, about a fifth appearing once. The sample consisted of naive CD8+ T cells from blood, with Jurkat cell RNA spiked in. Subset defined: FACS-sorted CD8+CD4-CCR7+CD45RA+ naive T cells. Receptor source: a human donor in good health. Some libraries in this study had Jurkat cell RNA spiked in.

V gene TRBV24-1 combines with J gene TRBJ1-5; D is possibly TRBD1 (5 bases). CDR1 and CDR2 (germline): KGHDR, SFDVKD. Trimming stripped 4 bases from V and 1 base from J, with 10 bases between. The CDR3 contains 15 residues. Here the CDR3 DNA reads TGTGCCACCAGTGACTACGACAGCAGCAATCAGCCCCAGCATTTT. Translating gives CATSDYDSSNQPQHF.

With respect to this clonotype: A junction boundary mismatches the germline segment, possibly from a read error. The CDR3 region is CSARDTYGQYF. As DNA, the CDR3 is TGCAGTGCTAGAGACACATACGGGCAGTACTTC. The chain combines TRBV20-1 with TRBJ2-7; no reliable D call. The CDR3 has 11 amino acids. The germline V gene has CDR1 DFQATT and CDR2 SNEGSKA (reference sequence).

The chain carries TRBV11-2 and TRBJ2-2; TRBD2 aligns across 10 bases. Trimming removed 3 bases from V and 0 bases from J; junction bases left unmatched: 7. Germline V gene data show CDR1 as SGHAT and CDR2 as FQNNGV. The CDR3 runs to 18 residues. The CDR3 protein is CASSLTSGGDSNTGELFF. The CDR3 DNA sequence: TGTGCCAGCAGCTTGACGAGCGGGGGGGACTCGAACACCGGGGAGCTGTTTTTT.

Worth noting for this clonotype: This may arise from a read error, as a much more abundant clone is one base away. The J gene is TRBJ2-1, the V gene TRBV4-2; TRBD2 matches 12 bases. The CDR3 has 15 residues. CDR1 and CDR2 from the germline V gene are LGHNA and YNFKEQ. The CDR3: CASSPGLAGRNEQLF. The CDR3 coding sequence is TGTGCCAGCAGCCCTGGACTAGCGGGACGCAATGAGCAGCTCTTC.

This clonotype was seen repeatedly, ten times or more. The J gene is TRBJ2-7, the V gene TRBV7-9; 8 nucleotides agree with TRBD1. Trimming at V came to 4 bases and at J to 2 bases, leaving 10 bases not matched to a gene. The CDR3 has 16 amino acids. Germline CDR1 is SEHNR and CDR2 is FQNEAQ (reference sequence). The chain's CDR3 is CASSYGSGDRPYEQYF. The CDR3 DNA sequence: TGTGCCAGCAGCTATGGCTCGGGGGACAGGCCCTACGAGCAGTACTTC.

Comment on this clonotype: Mismatch with germline at one junction end may stem from a read error. The J gene is TRBJ2-7, the V gene TRBV3-1; TRBD1 matches at 8 bases. Germline CDR1 and CDR2: LGHDT and YNNKEL (reference sequence). The CDR3 totals 16 residues. The CDR3 loop reads CASSQDPPGGRSEQHF. The CDR3 nucleotides are TGTGCCAGCAGCCAAGACCCTCCAGGGGGCAGAAGCGAGCAGCACTTC.

Only a few counts were recorded for this clonotype. The chain couples TRBV29-1 to TRBJ1-1; D uncertain. Per the germline V gene, CDR1 is SQVTM and CDR2 is ANQGSEA. The CDR3 consists of 12 residues. The V gene lost 4 bases and the J gene lost 2 bases, with 8 bases spanning the gap. The CDR3 nucleotides are TGCAGCGTTGGGACGGATAACACTGAAGCTTTCTTT. This codes for CSVGTDNTEAFF.

This clonotype was seen at least ten times. Here the CDR3 reads CASSPGTGVSYEQYF. CDR3 in DNA: TGCGCCAGCAGCCCCGGGACCGGAGTCTCCTACGAGCAGTACTTC. The chain combines TRBV4-3 with TRBJ2-7; D is tentatively TRBD1 or TRBD2 (5 bases each). CDR3 length equals 15 residues. V lost 4 bases and J lost 0, with 13 bases in between. CDR1 is LGHNA, CDR2 YSLEER, per germline.

Turning to this clonotype: A much larger clone lies one base from this, so it may be a read error. The chain's CDR3 is CASSPDRGPFEAQYF. CDR3 sequence (DNA): TGTGCCAGCAGCCCCGACAGGGGGCCTTTTGAGGCCCAGTACTTC. The V and J genes are TRBV7-9 and TRBJ2-5; 10 positions agree with TRBD1. With V trimmed by 5 bases and J by 9 bases, 12 bases remained unmatched. The CDR3 contains 15 residues. Germline V lookup: CDR1 SEHNR, CDR2 FQNEAQ (reference sequence).

This clonotype was detected a few times. The genes are TRBV20-1 and TRBJ1-4; D might be TRBD1 (6 bases). CDR3 length: 15 residues. CDR1 is DFQATT and CDR2 is SNEGSKA in the germline V gene (reference sequence). Trimming cost V 0 bases and J 6 bases, with 14 bases left between them. The CDR3 reads CSARDVGGADEKLFF. CDR3 DNA sequence: TGCAGTGCTAGAGATGTCGGGGGGGCAGATGAAAAACTGTTTTTT.

This clonotype was detected many times. The CDR3 protein is CASSSSGTGNQPQHF. The CDR3, as DNA: TGTGCCAGCAGTTCTTCCGGGACAGGAAATCAGCCCCAGCATTTT. The chain combines TRBV7-9 with TRBJ1-5; 8 bases match TRBD1. This CDR3 has 15 amino acids. V trimming: 6 bases; J trimming: 4 bases; junction bases outside the gene matches: 8. Germline values: CDR1 SEHNR, CDR2 FQNEAQ (reference sequence).

In the case of this clonotype: A much bigger clone sits one base away, suggesting this may be a read error. This sequence joins TRBV6-2 or TRBV6-3 and TRBJ1-5; D is undetermined. This CDR3 contains 15 residues. The germline V gene encodes CDR1 MNHEY and CDR2 SVGEGT. This CDR3 reads CASSFWSGSNQSQHF. The CDR3 DNA is TGTGCCAGCAGTTTTTGGTCTGGGAGCAATCAGTCCCAGCATTTT.

This chain uses TRBV7-2 with TRBJ2-5, with TRBD2 matching over 13 bases. This CDR3 comprises 16 residues. The trim removed 5 bases at V and 2 bases at J, leaving 5 bases unmatched. From germline, CDR1 is SGHTA and CDR2 FQGNSA. For the CDR3, the DNA is TGTGCCAGCAGCCCCCGGACTAGCGGGGGACAAGAGACCCAGTACTTC. Its protein product is CASSPRTSGGQETQYF. The variable domain in full, with the rest retrieved from reference TRBV7-2 and TRBJ2-5, is GAGVSQSPSNKVTEKGKDVELRCDPISGHTALYWYRQSLGQGLEFLIYFQGNSAPDKSGLPSDRFSAERTGGSVSTLTIQRTQQEDSAVYLCASSPRTSGGQETQYFGPGTRLLVL.

CDR3 coding DNA: TGTGCCAGCAGCTTAAGCATGAGCACTGAAGCTTTCTTT. Its translation: CASSLSMSTEAFF. V usage is TRBV7-9 and J usage is TRBJ1-1; no definite D call. The ends were cut back, 2 bases at V and 4 bases at J, with 8 bases in the middle. CDR3 length: 13 amino acids. Germline V lookup: CDR1 SEHNR, CDR2 FQNEAQ (reference sequence).

This clonotype was seen at least ten times. The rearrangement uses TRBV6-5 and TRBJ2-1; 10 bases fit TRBD2. Germline V lookup: CDR1 MNHEY, CDR2 SVGAGI. The V gene end was trimmed by 4 bases and the J gene end by 10 bases; junction bases not matched to a gene: 22. This CDR3 spans 19 amino acids. Written as DNA, the CDR3 is TGTGCCAGCAGTTCAGCCGAGGGTAGCGGGGGGAATCTTCCGGGGGAGCAGTTCTTC. Encoded protein: CASSSAEGSGGNLPGEQFF.

This clonotype was observed many times. The J gene is TRBJ2-3, the V gene TRBV29-1; TRBD2 might be the D (6 bases). Germline lookup yields CDR1 SQVTM and CDR2 ANQGSEA. The CDR3 spans 15 residues. V lost 5 bases to trimming and J lost 2 bases, with 17 bases between them. This CDR3 reads CSVKGWGEATDTQYF. CDR3 sequence (DNA): TGCAGCGTTAAGGGTTGGGGGGAAGCCACAGATACGCAGTATTTT.

With regard to this clonotype: A read error may explain this, as a much larger clone is one base away. The genes are TRBV28 and TRBJ2-7; TRBD2 is a possible D gene (6 bases). Trimming took off 2 bases at V and 5 bases at J, with 16 bases between the two ends. In germline, CDR1 is MDHEN, CDR2 SYDVKM. The CDR3 runs 15 residues. CDR3 sequence reads: CASSLRTWGGHEQYF. For the CDR3, the DNA is TGTGCCAGCAGTTTACGAACTTGGGGAGGCCACGAGCAGTACTTC. The full variable domain, rest sourced from reference TRBV28 and TRBJ2-7, is DVKVTQSSRYLVKRTGEKVFLECVQDMDHENMFWYRQDPGLGLRLIYFSYDVKMKEKGDIPEGYSVSREKKERFSLILESASTNQTSMYLCASSLRTWGGHEQYFGPGTRLTVT.

This clonotype appeared once. The junction does not match germline at one end; this may be a read error. The chain recombines TRBV5-1 with TRBJ2-7; D is uncertain. Germline assignment: CDR1 SGHRS and CDR2 YFSETQ. This CDR3 comprises 13 residues. Here the CDR3 DNA reads TGCGCCAGCAGCTCAACCAACCCTCACGAGCAGTGCTTC. This sequence encodes CASSSTNPHEQCF.

About this clonotype: This could be a read error, since a much larger clone is one nucleotide away. The chain combines TRBV2 with TRBJ2-2; D is uncertain. Germline CDR1 is SNHLY and CDR2 is FYNNEI. V shed 0 bases and J shed 7 bases, with 15 bases lying between them. This CDR3 comprises 16 residues. The chain's CDR3 is CASSEALVSYIGELFF. The DNA for the CDR3 is TGTGCCAGCAGTGAAGCGCTTGTCAGCTACATCGGGGAGCTGTTTTTT.

The genes are TRBV7-9 and TRBJ1-1; no definite D call. With 11 bases removed from V and 2 bases from J, the gap between germline ends came to 18 bases. CDR3 size: 14 residues. Germline V gene data show CDR1 as SEHNR and CDR2 as FQNEAQ (reference sequence). In nucleotides, the CDR3 is TGTGCCCCCATGGCCTGGGGAGCCAACACTGAAGCTTTCTTT. Translated: CAPMAWGANTEAFF.

This clonotype was counted many times. V gene TRBV30 combines with J gene TRBJ2-1; 9 nucleotides match TRBD2. Trimming cost V 4 bases and J 9 bases; bases outside gene matches: 4. Germline V lookup: CDR1 GTSNPN, CDR2 SVGIG (reference sequence). This CDR3 has 12 residues. CDR3 sequence reads: CAWTSGNLEQFF. CDR3 sequence (DNA): TGTGCCTGGACTAGCGGGAATCTTGAGCAGTTCTTC.

V usage is TRBV7-9 and J usage is TRBJ1-4, with a tentative D call TRBD1 (6 bases). V was trimmed by 8 bases and J by 2 bases, leaving 9 bases between them. The CDR3 loop spans 13 amino acids. Germline-derived CDR1 and CDR2 are SEHNR and FQNEAQ (reference sequence). The CDR3 sequence is CASAGATNEKLFF. CDR3 sequence (DNA): TGTGCCAGCGCAGGGGCGACTAATGAAAAACTGTTTTTT. Looking up the rest from reference TRBV7-9 and TRBJ1-4 gives the full variable domain: DTGVSQNPRHKITKRGQNVTFRCDPISEHNRLYWYRQTLGQGPEFLTYFQNEAQLEKSRLLSDRFSAERPKGSFSTLEIQRTEQGDSAMYLCASAGATNEKLFFGSGTQLSVL.

There are many counts of this clonotype. This chain uses TRBV7-9 with TRBJ2-7; D perhaps matches TRBD1 (6 bases). Germline values: CDR1 SEHNR, CDR2 FQNEAQ (reference sequence). Trimming shortened V by 5 bases and J by 3 bases, and 11 bases separated the two germline ends. There are 13 residues in the CDR3. This CDR3 is CASSRDTYYEQYF. CDR3 DNA sequence: TGTGCCAGCAGCCGGGACACCTACTACGAGCAGTACTTC.

In regard to this clonotype: A much larger clone differs from this one at a single base, so this may be a read error. The chain is built from TRBV20-1 and TRBJ2-5; 8 bases are a match to TRBD2. This CDR3 region has 14 residues. Per germline, CDR1 DFQATT and CDR2 SNEGSKA (reference sequence). CDR3 sequence (DNA): TGCAGTGCTAGGCAAAGCGGGAGACAAGAGACCCGGTACTTC. This gives the protein CSARQSGRQETRYF.

This clonotype has more than one count but fewer than ten. The chain joins TRBV19 to TRBJ1-5; D gene uncertain. CDR1 and CDR2 from the germline V gene are LNHDA and SQIVND (reference sequence). The CDR3 runs to 12 residues. Trimming removed 9 bases at V and 11 bases at J, with 17 bases between. The CDR3 spells CASTAREETQHF. CDR3 nucleotide sequence: TGTGCCAGCACCGCGAGGGAGGAGACCCAGCATTTT.

This clonotype has ten or more counts. The CDR3 bases are TGTGCCAGCAGCCAACCCCGAGACGGAAACACAGATACGCAGTATTTT. It yields the protein CASSQPRDGNTDTQYF. This chain links TRBV2 with TRBJ2-3; D remains ambiguous. Deletions cut 6 bases from V and 2 bases from J, with 18 bases between. The CDR3 extends over 16 amino acids. CDR1 and CDR2 (germline): SNHLY, FYNNEI. The whole variable domain, filled in from reference TRBV2 and TRBJ2-3, reads EPEVTQTPSHQVTQMGQEVILRCVPISNHLYFYWYRQILGQKVEFLVSFYNNEISEKSEIFDDQFSVERPDGSNFTLKIRSTKLEDSAMYFCASSQPRDGNTDTQYFGPGTRLTVL.